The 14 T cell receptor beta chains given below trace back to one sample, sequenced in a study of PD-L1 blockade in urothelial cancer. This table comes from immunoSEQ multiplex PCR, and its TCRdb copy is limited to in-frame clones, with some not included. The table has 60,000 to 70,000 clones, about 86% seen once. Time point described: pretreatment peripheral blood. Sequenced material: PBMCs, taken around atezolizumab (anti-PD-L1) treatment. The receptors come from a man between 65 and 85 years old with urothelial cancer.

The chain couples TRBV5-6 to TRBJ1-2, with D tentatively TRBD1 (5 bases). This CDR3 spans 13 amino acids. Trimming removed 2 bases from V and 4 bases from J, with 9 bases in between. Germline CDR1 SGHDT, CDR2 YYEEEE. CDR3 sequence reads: CASSLWGSYGYTF. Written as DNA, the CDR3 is TGTGCCAGCAGCTTATGGGGCAGCTATGGCTACACCTTC.

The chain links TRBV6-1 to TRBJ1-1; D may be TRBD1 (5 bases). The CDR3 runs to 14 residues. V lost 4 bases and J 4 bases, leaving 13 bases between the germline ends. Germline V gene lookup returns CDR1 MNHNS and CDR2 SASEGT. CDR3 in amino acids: CASSGQGRSTEAFF. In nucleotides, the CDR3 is TGTGCCAGCAGTGGGCAGGGTAGGAGCACTGAAGCTTTCTTT.

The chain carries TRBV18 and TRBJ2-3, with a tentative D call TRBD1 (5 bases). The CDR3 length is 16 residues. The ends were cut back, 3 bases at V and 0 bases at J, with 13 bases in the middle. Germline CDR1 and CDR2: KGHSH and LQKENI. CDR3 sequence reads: CASSPTADTSTDTQYF. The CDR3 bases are TGTGCCAGCTCACCGACCGCGGACACAAGCACAGATACGCAGTATTTT.

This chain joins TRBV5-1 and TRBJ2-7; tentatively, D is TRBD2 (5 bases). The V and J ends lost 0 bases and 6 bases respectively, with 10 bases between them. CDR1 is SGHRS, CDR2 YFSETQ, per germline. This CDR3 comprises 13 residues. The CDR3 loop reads CASSLDTGSEQYF. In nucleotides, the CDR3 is TGCGCCAGCAGCTTGGATACGGGGAGCGAGCAGTACTTC. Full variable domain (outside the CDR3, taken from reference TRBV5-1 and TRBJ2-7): KAGVTQTPRYLIKTRGQQVTLSCSPISGHRSVSWYQQTPGQGLQFLFEYFSETQRNKGNFPGRFSGRQFSNSRSEMNVSTLELGDSALYLCASSLDTGSEQYFGPGTRLTVT.

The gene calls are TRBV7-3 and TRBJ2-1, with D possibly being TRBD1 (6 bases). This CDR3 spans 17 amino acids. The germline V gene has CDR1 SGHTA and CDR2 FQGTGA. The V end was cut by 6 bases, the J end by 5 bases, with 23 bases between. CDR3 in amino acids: CASSSLGGTGVNNEQFF. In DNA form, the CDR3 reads TGTGCCAGCAGTTCTTTAGGGGGAACGGGTGTTAACAATGAGCAGTTCTTC.

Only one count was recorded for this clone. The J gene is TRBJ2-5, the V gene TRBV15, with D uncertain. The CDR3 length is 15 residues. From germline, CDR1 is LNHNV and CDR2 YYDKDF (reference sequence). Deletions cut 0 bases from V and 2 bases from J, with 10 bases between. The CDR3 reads CATSRDLGFQETQYF. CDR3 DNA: TGTGCCACCAGCAGAGATCTTGGCTTTCAAGAGACCCAGTACTTC.

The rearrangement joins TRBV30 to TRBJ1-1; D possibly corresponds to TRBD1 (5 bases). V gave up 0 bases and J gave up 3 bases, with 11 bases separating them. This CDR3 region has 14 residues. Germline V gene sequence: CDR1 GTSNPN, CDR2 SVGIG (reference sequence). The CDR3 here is CAWSVSQGYTEAFF. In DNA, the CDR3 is TGTGCCTGGAGTGTGTCTCAGGGTTACACTGAAGCTTTCTTT.

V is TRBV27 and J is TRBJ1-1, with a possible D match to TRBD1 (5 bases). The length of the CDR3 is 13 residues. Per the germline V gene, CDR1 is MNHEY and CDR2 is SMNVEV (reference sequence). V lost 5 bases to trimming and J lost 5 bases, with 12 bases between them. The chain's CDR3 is CASSRRGATEAFF. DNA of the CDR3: TGTGCCAGCAGTCGAAGGGGCGCGACTGAAGCTTTCTTT.

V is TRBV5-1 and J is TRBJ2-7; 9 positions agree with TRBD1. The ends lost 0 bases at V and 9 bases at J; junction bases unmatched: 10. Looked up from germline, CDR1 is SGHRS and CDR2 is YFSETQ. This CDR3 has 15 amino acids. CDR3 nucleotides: TGCGCCAGCAGCTTGGAAGGGGACAGGGCCCTCCCGCAGTACTTC. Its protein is CASSLEGDRALPQYF. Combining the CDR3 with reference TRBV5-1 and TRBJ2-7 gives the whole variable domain KAGVTQTPRYLIKTRGQQVTLSCSPISGHRSVSWYQQTPGQGLQFLFEYFSETQRNKGNFPGRFSGRQFSNSRSEMNVSTLELGDSALYLCASSLEGDRALPQYFGPGTRLTVT.

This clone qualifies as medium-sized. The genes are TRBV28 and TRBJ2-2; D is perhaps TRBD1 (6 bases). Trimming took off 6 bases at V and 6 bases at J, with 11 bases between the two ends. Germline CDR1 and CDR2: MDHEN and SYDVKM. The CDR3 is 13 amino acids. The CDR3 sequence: CASREQGPGELFF. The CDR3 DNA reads TGTGCCAGCAGGGAACAGGGACCCGGGGAGCTGTTTTTT.

DNA for the CDR3: TGCGCCAGCAGCCAAGTCGACTTTTTCCCGGGACAGGGAACCGATACGCAGTATTTT. This encodes CASSQVDFFPGQGTDTQYF. This sequence joins TRBV4-1 and TRBJ2-3; 9 nucleotides match TRBD1. Per germline, CDR1 MGHRA and CDR2 YSYEKL. Trimming took 1 base from V and 6 from J; bases not matched to a gene: 17. CDR3 length: 19 amino acids.

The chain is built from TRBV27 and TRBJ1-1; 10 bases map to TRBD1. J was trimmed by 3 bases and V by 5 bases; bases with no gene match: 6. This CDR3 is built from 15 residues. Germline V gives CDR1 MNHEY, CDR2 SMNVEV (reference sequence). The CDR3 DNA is TGTGCCAGCAGTCACAGGACAGGGGGTGACACTGAAGCTTTCTTT. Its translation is CASSHRTGGDTEAFF.

In nucleotides, the CDR3 is TGCGCCAGCAGCCAAGTCAGGACAGGAACTTCTCTCGACTCTGGAAACACCATATATTTT. Protein sequence: CASSQVRTGTSLDSGNTIYF. The rearrangement links TRBV4-1 to TRBJ1-3, with TRBD1 matching 7 bases. Looked up from germline, CDR1 is MGHRA and CDR2 is YSYEKL. This CDR3 has 20 amino acids. With 1 base clipped from V and 0 bases from J, the junction kept 15 bases outside the gene matches.

DNA for the CDR3: TGTGCCAGTAGTATCCTGGCAGGGACTAGTCTTAAAAGCTCCTACAATGAGCAGTTCTTC. As protein: CASSILAGTSLKSSYNEQFF. The rearrangement links TRBV19 to TRBJ2-1, with 8 positions matching TRBD2. Germline CDR1 reads LNHDA; CDR2 reads SQIVND (reference sequence). V was pared by 3 bases and J by 0 bases, with 16 bases of the junction left unmatched. The CDR3 spans 20 residues.